Listed below are T cell receptor beta chains from one sample, sequenced in a study of blood T cell repertoires in COVID-19. Sequencing was performed with immunoSEQ multiplex PCR; in TCRdb, only in-frame clones are kept and a portion is missing. The profile shows some 350,000 clones, roughly 90% of them singletons. Input material: peripheral blood. Source of these receptors: a woman younger than 45 with COVID-19, enrolled during active disease. CDR3s include the opening cysteine and the closing phenylalanine or tryptophan. The order of the fields is clone size, D gene, V gene, J gene, CDR3 protein, CDR3 DNA. The D gene is left open where the match is weak. Expanded clones are given a class, and other clones once, few, many or no size at all.

clone_size: .; d_call: TRBD1; v_call: TRBV7-2; j_call: TRBJ1-4; cdr3_aa: CASSSGNPGQGEKLFF; cdr3_nt: TGTGCCAGCAGCTCAGGAAATCCGGGACAGGGTGAAAAACTGTTTTTT
clone_size: once; d_call: TRBD1; v_call: TRBV9; j_call: TRBJ1-2; cdr3_aa: CASNNRGPYGYTF; cdr3_nt: TGTGCCAGCAACAACAGGGGCCCCTATGGCTACACCTTC
clone_size: .; d_call: TRBD2; v_call: TRBV4-3; j_call: TRBJ2-1; cdr3_aa: CASSQAGTSGRAYGEQFF; cdr3_nt: TGCGCCAGCAGCCAAGCCGGGACTAGCGGGAGGGCCTACGGTGAGCAGTTCTTC
clone_size: .; d_call: .; v_call: TRBV6-5; j_call: TRBJ1-4; cdr3_aa: CASSYGGSFNEKLFF; cdr3_nt: TGTGCCAGCAGTTACGGGGGGAGCTTTAATGAAAAACTGTTTTTT
clone_size: once; d_call: TRBD1; v_call: TRBV9; j_call: TRBJ1-2; cdr3_aa: CASSVETGVGYGYTF; cdr3_nt: TGTGCCAGCAGCGTAGAGACAGGGGTCGGCTATGGCTACACCTTC
clone_size: .; d_call: .; v_call: TRBV2; j_call: TRBJ1-4; cdr3_aa: CASSEAAGHLFF; cdr3_nt: TGTGCCAGCAGTGAAGCGGCGGGGCACCTGTTTTTT
clone_size: .; d_call: TRBD1; v_call: TRBV10-3; j_call: TRBJ2-5; cdr3_aa: CAIRGTGDETQYF; cdr3_nt: TGTGCCATCAGGGGGACAGGGGACGAGACCCAGTACTTC
clone_size: .; d_call: .; v_call: TRBV10-1; j_call: TRBJ2-3; cdr3_aa: CASSVDSSTDTQYF; cdr3_nt: TGCGCCAGCAGTGTAGACAGTAGCACAGATACGCAGTATTTT
clone_size: .; d_call: TRBD2; v_call: TRBV6-5; j_call: TRBJ2-5; cdr3_aa: CASSFGGAQIETQYF; cdr3_nt: TGTGCCAGCAGTTTCGGGGGGGCTCAGATTGAGACCCAGTACTTC
clone_size: .; d_call: TRBD1; v_call: TRBV27; j_call: TRBJ1-6; cdr3_aa: CASSLIITGGGSNSPLHF; cdr3_nt: TGTGCCAGCAGTTTAATTATCACAGGGGGCGGAAGTAATTCACCCCTCCACTTT
clone_size: .; d_call: TRBD2; v_call: TRBV19; j_call: TRBJ2-3; cdr3_aa: CASSRGTSGSSTDTQYF; cdr3_nt: TGTGCCAGTAGCCGAGGGACTAGCGGGAGTAGCACAGATACGCAGTATTTT
clone_size: .; d_call: TRBD2; v_call: TRBV10-3; j_call: TRBJ2-1; cdr3_aa: CAITSGGAFEQFF; cdr3_nt: TGTGCCATCACCAGCGGGGGGGCCTTTGAGCAGTTCTTC
clone_size: .; d_call: .; v_call: TRBV7-9; j_call: TRBJ2-5; cdr3_aa: CASSLALKETQYF; cdr3_nt: TGTGCCAGCAGCTTAGCCCTTAAAGAGACCCAGTACTTC
clone_size: .; d_call: TRBD2; v_call: TRBV5-1; j_call: TRBJ2-2; cdr3_aa: CASSATSGANTGELFF; cdr3_nt: TGCGCCAGCAGCGCCACTAGCGGGGCGAACACCGGGGAGCTGTTTTTT
clone_size: .; d_call: .; v_call: TRBV19; j_call: TRBJ2-7; cdr3_aa: CASSPPGSSNEQYF; cdr3_nt: TGTGCCAGTAGTCCCCCGGGGAGCTCTAACGAGCAGTACTTC
clone_size: .; d_call: TRBD2; v_call: TRBV28; j_call: TRBJ2-3; cdr3_aa: CASSPGTRQTQYF; cdr3_nt: TGTGCCAGCAGTCCCGGGACTAGACAGACGCAGTATTTT
clone_size: .; d_call: .; v_call: TRBV4-3; j_call: TRBJ1-3; cdr3_aa: CASSQEGDTIYF; cdr3_nt: TGCGCCAGCAGCCAAGAAGGGGACACCATATATTTT
clone_size: .; d_call: TRBD1; v_call: TRBV29-1; j_call: TRBJ2-7; cdr3_aa: CSVEDRQGAYEQYF; cdr3_nt: TGCAGCGTTGAAGATCGGCAGGGGGCCTACGAGCAGTACTTC
clone_size: .; d_call: .; v_call: TRBV9; j_call: TRBJ1-1; cdr3_aa: CASSAQGNTEAFF; cdr3_nt: TGTGCCAGCAGCGCTCAGGGGAACACTGAAGCTTTCTTT
clone_size: .; d_call: .; v_call: TRBV18; j_call: TRBJ2-3; cdr3_aa: CASSQGSTDTQYF; cdr3_nt: TGTGCCAGCTCCCAGGGGAGCACAGATACGCAGTATTTT
clone_size: .; d_call: .; v_call: TRBV21-1; j_call: TRBJ2-4; cdr3_aa: CASSSNRDRGPYRAKNIQYF; cdr3_nt: TGTGCCAGCAGCAGTAACCGGGACAGGGGCCCATATAGGGCCAAAAACATTCAGTACTTC
clone_size: .; d_call: .; v_call: TRBV1; j_call: TRBJ2-7; cdr3_aa: CTSSRGLAGGGPFYEQYF; cdr3_nt: TGCACCAGCAGCCGAGGACTAGCGGGGGGCGGCCCCTTTTACGAGCAGTACTTC
clone_size: .; d_call: .; v_call: TRBV18; j_call: TRBJ2-5; cdr3_aa: CASSRMEGKETQYF; cdr3_nt: TGTGCCAGCTCCCGGATGGAGGGAAAAGAGACCCAGTACTTC
clone_size: .; d_call: .; v_call: TRBV28; j_call: TRBJ1-1; cdr3_aa: CASSFTGRGNTEAFF; cdr3_nt: TGTGCCAGCAGTTTCACAGGGAGGGGGAACACTGAAGCTTTCTTT
clone_size: .; d_call: .; v_call: TRBV4-3; j_call: TRBJ2-1; cdr3_aa: CASSRDRGIYNEQFF; cdr3_nt: TGCGCCAGCAGCCGCGACCGGGGGATCTACAATGAGCAGTTCTTC
clone_size: .; d_call: TRBD2; v_call: TRBV5-5; j_call: TRBJ2-3; cdr3_aa: CASTPRDSSGRTDTQYF; cdr3_nt: TGTGCCAGCACCCCTCGGGACTCCAGCGGGAGGACTGATACGCAGTATTTT
clone_size: .; d_call: .; v_call: TRBV6-6; j_call: TRBJ1-5; cdr3_aa: CASSYSYNQPQHF; cdr3_nt: TGTGCCAGCAGTTATTCGTACAATCAGCCCCAGCATTTT
clone_size: .; d_call: .; v_call: TRBV24-1; j_call: TRBJ1-3; cdr3_aa: CATHGIRIDGRPIYF; cdr3_nt: TGTGCCACCCACGGGATCCGTATTGATGGACGTCCCATATATTTT
clone_size: .; d_call: TRBD2; v_call: TRBV7-2; j_call: TRBJ2-2; cdr3_aa: CASSPTSGGLPLGELFF; cdr3_nt: TGTGCCAGCAGCCCTACTAGCGGGGGGCTCCCCCTCGGGGAGCTGTTTTTT
clone_size: .; d_call: TRBD2; v_call: TRBV4-3; j_call: TRBJ2-1; cdr3_aa: CASSQLTSGGDNEQFF; cdr3_nt: TGCGCCAGCAGCCAACTGACTAGCGGGGGAGACAATGAGCAGTTCTTC